This is a list of T cell receptor beta chains from one sample in a study of T cell responses to AZD1222 COVID-19 vaccine. Generated by immunoSEQ multiplex PCR, the TCRdb table keeps only in-frame clones and is missing some. The sample has 150,000 to 170,000 clones, 86% seen once. The sample in question was peripheral blood, obtained on day 0 of MenACWY control vaccination. The receptor set was obtained from an adult in good health. Both conserved end residues are part of each CDR3. D genes are given only for firm matches. Clone size is stated in some rows and not others, as once, few, many or a class when expanded.

j_gene: TRBJ2-2; abundance: NA; v_gene: TRBV19; d_gene: TRBD2; CDR3aa: CASRLATGELFF; CDR3nt: TGTGCCAGTAGACTAGCGACCGGGGAGCTGTTTTTT
j_gene: TRBJ2-7; abundance: once; v_gene: TRBV6-2/TRBV6-3; d_gene: NA; CDR3aa: CASSYDSSYEQYF; CDR3nt: TGTGCCAGCAGTTACGACTCCTCCTACGAGCAGTACTTC
j_gene: TRBJ2-1; abundance: NA; v_gene: TRBV2; d_gene: TRBD1; CDR3aa: CASSITTGGNYNEQFF; CDR3nt: TGTGCCAGCAGTATAACGACAGGGGGAAACTACAATGAGCAGTTCTTC
j_gene: TRBJ1-2; abundance: NA; v_gene: TRBV29-1; d_gene: TRBD1; CDR3aa: CSVESRGQGLGYTF; CDR3nt: TGCAGCGTTGAAAGTCGTGGACAGGGGCTGGGCTACACCTTC
j_gene: TRBJ1-6; abundance: NA; v_gene: TRBV9; d_gene: NA; CDR3aa: CASSDGTYNSPLHF; CDR3nt: TGTGCCAGCAGCGATGGCACGTATAATTCACCCCTCCACTTT
j_gene: TRBJ2-1; abundance: few; v_gene: TRBV6-1; d_gene: TRBD2; CDR3aa: CASSDGRSYNEQFF; CDR3nt: TGTGCCAGCAGTGACGGGAGGTCCTACAATGAGCAGTTCTTC
j_gene: TRBJ2-5; abundance: NA; v_gene: TRBV7-9; d_gene: TRBD1; CDR3aa: CASSSDREQETQYF; CDR3nt: TGTGCCAGCAGCTCGGACAGGGAACAAGAGACCCAGTACTTC
j_gene: TRBJ2-1; abundance: once; v_gene: TRBV6-2/TRBV6-3; d_gene: NA; CDR3aa: CASSYSGILLDEQFF; CDR3nt: TGTGCCAGCAGTTACTCAGGAATACTGTTAGATGAGCAGTTCTTC
j_gene: TRBJ1-2; abundance: NA; v_gene: TRBV11-2; d_gene: NA; CDR3aa: CASSPEVSLLWGYTF; CDR3nt: TGTGCCAGCAGCCCAGAGGTCAGCCTTCTTTGGGGCTACACCTTC
j_gene: TRBJ1-2; abundance: NA; v_gene: TRBV2; d_gene: TRBD1; CDR3aa: CASSQPTGLNYGYTF; CDR3nt: TGTGCCAGCAGCCAACCGACAGGGCTGAACTATGGCTACACCTTC
j_gene: TRBJ2-3; abundance: NA; v_gene: TRBV2; d_gene: TRBD2; CDR3aa: CASSESGGAARTQYF; CDR3nt: TGTGCCAGCAGTGAATCGGGGGGGGCCGCGCGTACGCAGTATTTT
j_gene: TRBJ1-1; abundance: NA; v_gene: TRBV5-1; d_gene: NA; CDR3aa: CASSLEWGMNTEAFF; CDR3nt: TGCGCCAGCAGCTTGGAATGGGGGATGAACACTGAAGCTTTCTTT
j_gene: TRBJ1-2; abundance: few; v_gene: TRBV3-1/TRBV3-2; d_gene: TRBD1; CDR3aa: CASSLRTGTIRYTF; CDR3nt: TGTGCCAGCAGCCTAAGGACAGGCACTATTCGCTACACCTTC
j_gene: TRBJ1-2; abundance: NA; v_gene: TRBV28; d_gene: TRBD1; CDR3aa: CASTEGAIYGYTF; CDR3nt: TGTGCCAGCACCGAGGGGGCCATCTATGGCTACACCTTC
j_gene: TRBJ2-2; abundance: NA; v_gene: TRBV11-2; d_gene: NA; CDR3aa: CASSHARDFGELFF; CDR3nt: TGTGCCAGCAGCCATGCCAGGGACTTCGGGGAGCTGTTTTTT
j_gene: TRBJ2-2; abundance: once; v_gene: TRBV6-5; d_gene: NA; CDR3aa: CASSYVQIGNTGELFF; CDR3nt: TGTGCCAGCAGTTACGTCCAAATTGGGAACACCGGGGAGCTGTTTTTT
j_gene: TRBJ1-5; abundance: NA; v_gene: TRBV28; d_gene: NA; CDR3aa: CASSPPYSNQPQHF; CDR3nt: TGTGCCAGCAGCCCCCCATATAGCAATCAGCCCCAGCATTTT
j_gene: TRBJ1-1; abundance: NA; v_gene: TRBV4-3; d_gene: NA; CDR3aa: CASSSRPHMNTEAFF; CDR3nt: TGCGCCAGCAGTTCACGTCCGCACATGAACACTGAAGCTTTCTTT
j_gene: TRBJ2-7; abundance: NA; v_gene: TRBV29-1; d_gene: NA; CDR3aa: CSAKQYRDSPPNYYEQYF; CDR3nt: TGCAGCGCCAAACAGTACCGGGACTCTCCTCCCAACTACTACGAGCAGTACTTC
j_gene: TRBJ2-7; abundance: NA; v_gene: TRBV6-4; d_gene: NA; CDR3aa: CASRPGTLYEQYF; CDR3nt: TGTGCCAGCCGTCCCGGGACACTATACGAGCAGTACTTC
j_gene: TRBJ2-1; abundance: NA; v_gene: TRBV19; d_gene: NA; CDR3aa: CASSILRAEQFF; CDR3nt: TGTGCCAGTAGTATCCTAAGGGCTGAGCAGTTCTTC
j_gene: TRBJ1-2; abundance: NA; v_gene: TRBV12-5; d_gene: NA; CDR3aa: CASGFSPGRTFYGYTF; CDR3nt: TGTGCTAGTGGTTTCTCCCCCGGCAGGACCTTCTATGGCTACACCTTC
j_gene: TRBJ1-4; abundance: NA; v_gene: TRBV6-5; d_gene: NA; CDR3aa: CASSYYGKLFF; CDR3nt: TGTGCCAGCAGTTACTATGGAAAACTGTTTTTT
j_gene: TRBJ2-7; abundance: NA; v_gene: TRBV5-1; d_gene: TRBD1; CDR3aa: CASSLFRGTYEQYF; CDR3nt: TGCGCCAGCAGCTTGTTCAGGGGGACCTACGAGCAGTACTTC
j_gene: TRBJ1-5; abundance: NA; v_gene: TRBV7-9; d_gene: NA; CDR3aa: CASSFGQGNNQPQHF; CDR3nt: TGTGCCAGCAGCTTCGGGCAGGGCAACAATCAGCCCCAGCATTTT
j_gene: TRBJ1-6; abundance: few; v_gene: TRBV7-9; d_gene: TRBD1; CDR3aa: CASSFDREPSNSPLHF; CDR3nt: TGTGCCAGCAGCTTCGACAGGGAGCCTAGCAATTCACCCCTCCACTTT
j_gene: TRBJ2-3; abundance: NA; v_gene: TRBV9; d_gene: NA; CDR3aa: CASSRDLYTDTQYF; CDR3nt: TGTGCCAGCAGTAGGGACTTATACACAGATACGCAGTATTTT
j_gene: TRBJ1-5; abundance: NA; v_gene: TRBV6-2/TRBV6-3; d_gene: NA; CDR3aa: CASSYFGVYQPQHF; CDR3nt: TGTGCCAGCAGTTATTTCGGGGTATATCAGCCCCAGCATTTT
j_gene: TRBJ2-1; abundance: NA; v_gene: TRBV28; d_gene: NA; CDR3aa: CASTAGGPYNEQFF; CDR3nt: TGTGCCAGCACTGCTGGGGGCCCCTACAATGAGCAGTTCTTC
j_gene: TRBJ1-6; abundance: NA; v_gene: TRBV11-2; d_gene: NA; CDR3aa: CASQVAGRNSPLHF; CDR3nt: TGTGCCAGCCAAGTGGCAGGGAGGAATTCACCCCTCCACTTT
j_gene: TRBJ2-1; abundance: once; v_gene: TRBV7-2; d_gene: NA; CDR3aa: CASSPFKGEQFF; CDR3nt: TGTGCCAGCAGTCCATTCAAGGGGGAGCAGTTCTTC
j_gene: TRBJ1-5; abundance: once; v_gene: TRBV6-6; d_gene: NA; CDR3aa: CASRNTYSNQPQHF; CDR3nt: TGTGCCAGCAGAAATACATATAGCAATCAGCCCCAGCATTTT
j_gene: TRBJ1-5; abundance: NA; v_gene: TRBV19; d_gene: NA; CDR3aa: CASSIGPGGNQPQHF; CDR3nt: TGTGCCAGTAGTATAGGGCCAGGAGGCAATCAGCCCCAGCATTTT
j_gene: TRBJ1-3; abundance: once; v_gene: TRBV30; d_gene: NA; CDR3aa: CAWSRDPGNTIYF; CDR3nt: TGTGCCTGGAGTCGGGATCCTGGAAACACCATATATTTT
j_gene: TRBJ2-2; abundance: NA; v_gene: TRBV25-1; d_gene: NA; CDR3aa: CASSDARARETGELFF; CDR3nt: TGTGCCAGCAGTGATGCAAGGGCACGGGAGACCGGGGAGCTGTTTTTT
j_gene: TRBJ1-2; abundance: NA; v_gene: TRBV5-5; d_gene: NA; CDR3aa: CASSLAGSFNYGYTF; CDR3nt: TGTGCCAGCAGCTTGGCGGGGTCGTTTAACTATGGCTACACCTTC
j_gene: TRBJ1-3; abundance: once; v_gene: TRBV5-1; d_gene: NA; CDR3aa: CASTPIGQGGNTIYF; CDR3nt: TGCGCCAGCACCCCTATAGGGCAGGGCGGAAACACCATATATTTT
j_gene: TRBJ2-5; abundance: once; v_gene: TRBV29-1; d_gene: TRBD2; CDR3aa: CSVWSGGSQETQYF; CDR3nt: TGCAGCGTTTGGTCGGGGGGGTCCCAAGAGACCCAGTACTTC
j_gene: TRBJ1-1; abundance: NA; v_gene: TRBV28; d_gene: NA; CDR3aa: CASSPRVRTEAFF; CDR3nt: TGTGCCAGCAGTCCCAGGGTTCGCACTGAAGCTTTCTTT
j_gene: TRBJ1-1; abundance: medium-sized; v_gene: TRBV16; d_gene: NA; CDR3aa: CASTTGARTEAFF; CDR3nt: TGTGCCAGCACCACGGGGGCGCGCACTGAAGCTTTCTTT
j_gene: TRBJ2-3; abundance: NA; v_gene: TRBV7-3; d_gene: TRBD2; CDR3aa: CASSVLAGVGSDTQYF; CDR3nt: TGTGCCAGCAGCGTACTAGCGGGAGTAGGGTCAGATACGCAGTATTTT
j_gene: TRBJ1-2; abundance: NA; v_gene: TRBV5-1; d_gene: TRBD1; CDR3aa: CASSLVSAGGDYGYTF; CDR3nt: TGCGCCAGCAGCTTGGTGTCTGCAGGGGGGGACTATGGCTACACCTTC
j_gene: TRBJ1-1; abundance: NA; v_gene: TRBV10-3; d_gene: TRBD1; CDR3aa: CAIRLTGANTEAFF; CDR3nt: TGTGCCATCAGGTTGACAGGGGCGAACACTGAAGCTTTCTTT
j_gene: TRBJ2-3; abundance: few; v_gene: TRBV7-2; d_gene: TRBD2; CDR3aa: CASSFVRTSGTDTQYF; CDR3nt: TGTGCCAGCAGCTTTGTTAGGACTAGCGGGACGGATACGCAGTATTTT
j_gene: TRBJ1-2; abundance: NA; v_gene: TRBV10-3; d_gene: NA; CDR3aa: CAISLDRHNYGYTF; CDR3nt: TGTGCCATCAGTCTGGACAGACATAACTATGGCTACACCTTC
j_gene: TRBJ2-3; abundance: NA; v_gene: TRBV29-1; d_gene: TRBD1; CDR3aa: CSAKEGGTGEGDTQYF; CDR3nt: TGCAGCGCGAAGGAGGGTGGGACAGGGGAAGGAGATACGCAGTATTTT
j_gene: TRBJ1-1; abundance: NA; v_gene: TRBV27; d_gene: TRBD1; CDR3aa: CASSPGQGALWTEAFF; CDR3nt: TGTGCCAGCAGTCCGGGACAGGGGGCCCTTTGGACTGAAGCTTTCTTT
j_gene: TRBJ1-1; abundance: NA; v_gene: TRBV13; d_gene: NA; CDR3aa: CASSLEGRGTEAFF; CDR3nt: TGTGCCAGCAGCTTAGAGGGCAGAGGGACTGAAGCTTTCTTT
j_gene: TRBJ2-7; abundance: NA; v_gene: TRBV5-6; d_gene: NA; CDR3aa: CASSLDGTYPHEQYF; CDR3nt: TGTGCCAGCAGCTTGGATGGGACCTATCCCCACGAGCAGTACTTC
j_gene: TRBJ2-7; abundance: NA; v_gene: TRBV5-6; d_gene: NA; CDR3aa: CASSLGGLDYEQYF; CDR3nt: TGTGCCAGCAGCTTGGGGGGGCTAGACTACGAGCAGTACTTC
j_gene: TRBJ2-1; abundance: once; v_gene: TRBV5-5; d_gene: NA; CDR3aa: CASSLTGRSDEQFF; CDR3nt: TGTGCCAGCAGCTTGACAGGGCGCTCAGATGAGCAGTTCTTC
j_gene: TRBJ2-7; abundance: NA; v_gene: TRBV18; d_gene: NA; CDR3aa: CASSPLSGSRAGTYEQYF; CDR3nt: TGTGCCAGCTCACCACTCAGCGGTTCTCGCGCAGGGACCTACGAGCAGTACTTC
j_gene: TRBJ2-3; abundance: NA; v_gene: TRBV24-1; d_gene: TRBD2; CDR3aa: CATSGKKRGGTDTQYF; CDR3nt: TGTGCCACCAGTGGAAAGAAGCGGGGGGGCACAGATACGCAGTATTTT
j_gene: TRBJ2-6; abundance: NA; v_gene: TRBV10-3; d_gene: TRBD1; CDR3aa: CAISEDTGTGDPGANVLTF; CDR3nt: TGTGCCATCAGTGAGGACACCGGGACAGGAGACCCGGGGGCCAACGTCCTGACTTTC
j_gene: TRBJ2-1; abundance: few; v_gene: TRBV28; d_gene: NA; CDR3aa: CASSLPPYNEQFF; CDR3nt: TGTGCCAGCAGTTTACCGCCCTACAATGAGCAGTTCTTC
j_gene: TRBJ1-6; abundance: once; v_gene: TRBV5-1; d_gene: TRBD1; CDR3aa: CASSLDGQVGYSPLHF; CDR3nt: TGCGCCAGCAGCTTGGATGGACAGGTGGGGTATTCACCCCTCCACTTT
j_gene: TRBJ2-1; abundance: once; v_gene: TRBV15; d_gene: NA; CDR3aa: CATSRDLGDEQFF; CDR3nt: TGTGCCACCAGCAGAGATTTGGGGGATGAGCAGTTCTTC